These 28 T cell receptor beta chains were all obtained from the same sample, sequenced in a study of T cell responses to AZD1222 COVID-19 vaccine (dated by TCRdb to the early 2020s). Library creation used the immunoSEQ multiplex PCR assay. TCRdb mirrors the immuneACCESS table, restricted to in-frame sequences. Some clones are absent from its copies; in checked studies, under half trace to an unresolved V gene, and the reason for the others is unknown. This sample lists under 150,000 clones; about 93% were detected once. The top ten clonotypes cover roughly 2% of the sample. Per the publication, the time point label means: baseline before first vaccination. The sample in question was peripheral blood, obtained on day 0 of AZD1222 vaccination. These receptors were obtained from an adult in good health.

This chain links TRBV5-4 with TRBJ1-1; D unclear. The length of the CDR3 is 14 residues. Germline V CDR1 and CDR2: SGHNT, YYREEE (reference sequence). Trimming took off 1 base at V and 4 bases at J, with 11 bases between the two ends. CDR3 bases: TGTGCCAGCAGCTTGTCTGGGGTTGGCACTGAAGCTTTCTTT. Translated, it gives CASSLSGVGTEAFF.

This chain links TRBV7-2 with TRBJ1-2; D is ambiguous. The germline gives CDR1 SGHTA, CDR2 FQGNSA. V shed 6 bases and J shed 0 bases, with 11 bases lying between them. The CDR3 runs to 14 residues. This CDR3 reads CASSPMVTNYGYTF. Written as DNA, the CDR3 is TGTGCCAGCAGTCCGATGGTCACTAACTATGGCTACACCTTC.

The V and J genes are TRBV6-5 and TRBJ1-5, with TRBD1 as a possible D gene (5 bases). The CDR3 is 15 residues long. Germline CDR1 is MNHEY and CDR2 is SVGAGI. V dropped 0 bases and J dropped 0 bases, with 6 bases sitting between them. CDR3 in amino acids: CASSYSDISNQPQHF. In nucleotides, the CDR3 is TGTGCCAGCAGTTACTCGGACATTAGCAATCAGCCCCAGCATTTT.

As DNA, the CDR3 is TGTGCCAGCAGCCACCGGGACCCCACAGATACGCAGTATTTT. The encoded protein is CASSHRDPTDTQYF. The chain combines TRBV5-6 with TRBJ2-3; either TRBD1 or TRBD2 may fit D (5 bases each). Germline V CDR1 and CDR2: SGHDT, YYEEEE. The CDR3 has 14 residues. V shed 4 bases and J shed 2 bases, with 11 bases lying between them.

V is TRBV7-2 and J is TRBJ2-7, with D possibly being TRBD1 or TRBD2 (5 bases each). This CDR3 has 13 residues. The germline CDR1 and CDR2 sequences are SGHTA and FQGNSA. The ends were cut back, 5 bases at V and 5 bases at J, with 13 bases in the middle. For the CDR3, the DNA is TGTGCCAGCAGCGCCTCGTGGGGGAACGAGCAGTACTTC. It yields the protein CASSASWGNEQYF.

Worth noting for this clone: Other DNA variants within this sample encode the same CDR3. The J gene is TRBJ1-1, the V gene TRBV11-2; D might be TRBD1 (5 bases). The CDR3 consists of 14 residues. V was trimmed by 5 bases and J by 4 bases, leaving 14 bases between them. Germline V gene lookup returns CDR1 SGHAT and CDR2 FQNNGV. In DNA form, the CDR3 reads TGTGCCAGCAGCCTAACTCAGGGATCCACTGAAGCTTTCTTT. Its protein product is CASSLTQGSTEAFF.

The V call is TRBV11-2, the J call TRBJ2-1; TRBD2 matches at 7 bases. J gave up 15 bases and V 0 bases, and 14 bases lay outside the gene matches. Germline CDR1 SGHAT, CDR2 FQNNGV. CDR3 size: 15 residues. CDR3 protein: CASSLESLAAIERFF. CDR3 in DNA: TGTGCCAGCAGCTTAGAAAGCCTAGCGGCCATTGAGAGGTTCTTC.

This sequence joins TRBV30 and TRBJ1-2, with TRBD1 identical over 7 bases. V lost 0 bases to trimming and J lost 7 bases; unmatched junction nucleotides: 5. Per the germline V gene, CDR1 is GTSNPN and CDR2 is SVGIG (reference sequence). The CDR3 is 13 amino acids. CDR3 DNA sequence: TGTGCCTGGAGTGTTCAGGGGGGGTTTGGCTACACCTTC. Residues: CAWSVQGGFGYTF. The entire variable domain, with the rest obtained from reference TRBV30 and TRBJ1-2, is as follows: SQTIHQWPATLVQPVGSPLSLECTVEGTSNPNLYWYRQAAGRGLQLLFYSVGIGQISSEVPQNLSASRPQDRQFILSSKKLLLSDSGFYLCAWSVQGGFGYTFGSGTRLTVV.

This chain joins TRBV29-1 and TRBJ1-1; D ambiguous. V dropped 6 bases and J dropped 5 bases, with 16 bases sitting between them. The germline CDR1 and CDR2 sequences are SQVTM and ANQGSEA. This CDR3 has 13 amino acids. The CDR3 bases are TGCAGCGTCGGGTCCGGGGATAGGACTGAAGCTTTCTTT. Amino acid sequence: CSVGSGDRTEAFF.

The rearrangement links TRBV7-2 to TRBJ2-1; D tentatively reads TRBD1 or TRBD2 (5 bases each). CDR1 is SGHTA and CDR2 is FQGNSA in the germline V gene. V was clipped by 1 base and J by 0 bases, with 10 bases between them. This CDR3 has 16 residues. CDR3 sequence (DNA): TGTGCCAGCAGCTTAGTCGGGGCTAGCTCCTACAATGAGCAGTTCTTC. Translating it yields CASSLVGASSYNEQFF.

V usage is TRBV14 and J usage is TRBJ1-2; TRBD1 might be the D (5 bases). Germline V lookup: CDR1 SGHDN, CDR2 FVKESK. CDR3 length equals 14 residues. Trimming pared 0 bases from V and 8 bases from J, leaving 13 bases between. The CDR3 loop is CASSQERGPGGYTF. The DNA of the CDR3 is TGTGCCAGCAGCCAAGAAAGGGGACCGGGCGGCTACACCTTC.

The chain has TRBV5-6 and TRBJ1-2; D is perhaps TRBD1 (5 bases). The germline V and J ends were trimmed by 0 bases and 8 bases, with 11 bases remaining between them. Germline V gene data show CDR1 as SGHDT and CDR2 as YYEEEE. The CDR3 extends over 13 amino acids. The CDR3 coding sequence is TGTGCCAGCAGCTTGGGGGGTACAGGCGGCTACACCTTC. Its protein is CASSLGGTGGYTF.

This clone was recorded only once. This chain connects TRBV10-3 to TRBJ2-1; 11 bases align to TRBD2. Germline V gives CDR1 ENHRY, CDR2 SYGVKD. The CDR3 runs 17 residues. The junction had 13 bases not matched to a gene; V was cut back by 5 bases and J by 7 bases. The CDR3 DNA follows: TGTGCCATCAGTACCCACATTACTAGCGGGAGTCAGAATGAGCAGTTCTTC. As protein: CAISTHITSGSQNEQFF.

CDR3: CASSASGTVNYGYTF. DNA for the CDR3: TGTGCCAGCAGTGCATCCGGGACAGTGAACTATGGCTACACCTTC. The rearrangement links TRBV27 to TRBJ1-2; 7 bases agree with TRBD1. Trimming took 5 bases from V and 2 from J; bases not matched to a gene: 8. This CDR3 has 15 amino acids. Germline V gene lookup returns CDR1 MNHEY and CDR2 SMNVEV (reference sequence).

The chain has TRBV19 and TRBJ1-1; 7 bases fit TRBD1. Germline CDR1 reads LNHDA; CDR2 reads SQIVND (reference sequence). The CDR3 is made up of 15 amino acids. The J segment lost 2 bases and the V segment lost 3 bases, leaving 6 bases of the junction unmatched. The CDR3 loop is CASSIRTGYNTEAFF. In DNA, the CDR3 is TGTGCCAGTAGTATTAGGACAGGATACAACACTGAAGCTTTCTTT.

The chain combines TRBV7-9 with TRBJ2-1; D gene unclear. This CDR3 is 14 amino acids long. V dropped 1 base and J dropped 7 bases, with 11 bases sitting between them. The germline CDR1 and CDR2 sequences are SEHNR and FQNEAQ (reference sequence). CDR3 sequence: CASSLVGMWNEQFF. For the CDR3, the DNA is TGTGCCAGCAGCTTAGTGGGCATGTGGAATGAGCAGTTCTTC.

J is TRBJ1-2 and V is TRBV6-6; D might be TRBD1 (6 bases). V was cut by 6 bases and J by 0 bases, with 17 bases left in between. From germline, CDR1 is MNHNY and CDR2 SVGAGI (reference sequence). The CDR3 runs 16 residues. CDR3 bases: TGTGCCAGCAGCACGGGACACGGGGGATCTAACTATGGCTACACCTTC. Amino acids: CASSTGHGGSNYGYTF.

This chain links TRBV6-5 with TRBJ1-1; TRBD1 is a possible D gene (5 bases). V was pared by 4 bases and J by 1 base, with 13 bases between. Germline loops: CDR1 MNHEY, CDR2 SVGAGI. The CDR3 has 15 amino acids. The CDR3, as DNA: TGTGCCAGCAGTTCCCCCCTAGACAGGAACACTGAAGCTTTCTTT. It yields the protein CASSSPLDRNTEAFF.

This chain links TRBV11-1 with TRBJ2-7; D possibly corresponds to TRBD1 (6 bases). The V end was cut by 2 bases, the J end by 0 bases, with 8 bases between. The CDR3 extends over 14 amino acids. CDR1 is SGHAT, CDR2 FQDESV, per germline (reference sequence). The DNA for the CDR3 is TGTGCCAGCAGCTTAAGGGGGAACTCCTACGAGCAGTACTTC. Translating gives CASSLRGNSYEQYF.

This clone has only one observation. The gene calls are TRBV19 and TRBJ2-3; 7 nucleotides align to TRBD1. After removal of 3 bases from V and 2 bases from J, the junction contained 5 bases not matched to a gene. In germline, CDR1 is LNHDA, CDR2 SQIVND (reference sequence). The CDR3 contains 15 residues. For the CDR3, the DNA is TGTGCCAGTAGTATGACCGGGACAGTCACAGATACGCAGTATTTT. Protein: CASSMTGTVTDTQYF. The variable domain in full, with the rest retrieved from reference TRBV19 and TRBJ2-3, is DGGITQSPKYLFRKEGQNVTLSCEQNLNHDAMYWYRQDPGQGLRLIYYSQIVNDFQKGDIAEGYSVSREKKESFPLTVTSAQKNPTAFYLCASSMTGTVTDTQYFGPGTRLTVL.

This chain links TRBV11-2 with TRBJ2-1, with 11 bases fitting TRBD2. Germline V gives CDR1 SGHAT, CDR2 FQNNGV. Trimming took 1 base from V and 6 from J; bases not matched to a gene: 5. This CDR3 is built from 16 residues. The CDR3 protein is CASSLGSLAGVNEQFF. The CDR3 DNA reads TGTGCCAGCAGCTTAGGATCACTAGCGGGGGTCAATGAGCAGTTCTTC.

This rearrangement joins TRBV5-1 to TRBJ1-2; 8 nucleotides line up with TRBD1. The V gene end was trimmed by 3 bases and the J gene end by 2 bases; junction bases not matched to a gene: 3. CDR3 length: 14 amino acids. In germline, CDR1 is SGHRS, CDR2 YFSETQ. The CDR3: CASSSGQANYGYTF. The DNA for the CDR3 is TGCGCCAGCAGCTCGGGACAGGCCAACTATGGCTACACCTTC.

The CDR3, as DNA: TGTGCCAGCAGGGGGACAGAGACCCAGTACTTC. As protein: CASRGTETQYF. This rearrangement joins TRBV7-6 to TRBJ2-5; D may correspond to TRBD1 or TRBD2 (5 bases each). Germline assignment: CDR1 SGHVS and CDR2 FNYEAQ. The CDR3 covers 11 residues. Trimming left V 6 bases short and J 4 bases short, with 6 bases between.

The rearrangement links TRBV3-1 (or the pseudogene TRBV3-2) to TRBJ1-1; the D gene is possibly TRBD1 (5 bases). The CDR3 extends over 16 amino acids. Germline V lookup: CDR1 LGHDT, CDR2 YNNKEL (reference sequence). With 1 base removed from V and 4 bases from J, the gap between germline ends came to 16 bases. The CDR3 DNA reads TGTGCCAGCAGCCAAGGAGGGGCGGCGCTGGGCACTGAAGCTTTCTTT. Translation: CASSQGGAALGTEAFF.

V and J are TRBV6-5 and TRBJ2-7; TRBD1 matches at 9 bases. V lost 7 bases and J lost 2; bases outside the gene matches: 3. The CDR3 spans 13 residues. Per germline, CDR1 MNHEY and CDR2 SVGAGI. The CDR3: CASTGTGTYEQYF. CDR3 coding DNA: TGTGCCAGCACCGGGACAGGGACCTACGAGCAGTACTTC.

The chain is built from TRBV7-8 and TRBJ1-2, with 9 positions matching TRBD1. The V gene's germline CDR1 is SGHVS and CDR2 FQNEAQ. The CDR3 sequence is 15 residues long. V lost 1 base to trimming and J lost 8 bases; unmatched junction nucleotides: 8. CDR3 bases: TGTGCCAGCAGCTTAGACTTACAGGGGGCGAGAGGCTACACCTTC. Residues: CASSLDLQGARGYTF.

The CDR3 is CASSATGSSGNTIYF. CDR3 sequence (DNA): TGTGCCAGCAGCGCTACAGGGAGCTCTGGAAACACCATATATTTT. The rearrangement links TRBV9 to TRBJ1-3; D is perhaps TRBD1 (6 bases). Germline CDR1 SGDLS, CDR2 YYNGEE. V dropped 3 bases and J dropped 0 bases, with 10 bases sitting between them. This CDR3 is built from 15 residues.

The chain uses TRBV5-1 and TRBJ2-5; 8 bases match TRBD1. The CDR3 spans 17 residues. V lost 4 bases, J lost 3 bases, and 14 bases stayed unmatched. Looked up from germline, CDR1 is SGHRS and CDR2 is YFSETQ. CDR3 residues: CASSPGAGGWGEETQYF. The CDR3 region has the DNA TGCGCCAGCAGCCCCGGGGCAGGGGGCTGGGGCGAAGAGACCCAGTACTTC.